The 16 T cell receptor beta chains below all came from one sample that was sequenced in a study of blood T cell repertoires in COVID-19. Produced via immunoSEQ multiplex PCR; TCRdb's table is partial and in-frame only. The sample has approximately 250,000 clones; approximately 85% are singletons. The specimen was PBMCs or T cells enriched from blood (not recorded which). Receptors were obtained from a woman between 50 and 59 years old with acute COVID-19.

This rearrangement joins TRBV9 to TRBJ2-3; tentative D call: TRBD2 (7 bases). This CDR3 contains 16 residues. The germline gives CDR1 SGDLS, CDR2 YYNGEE. V lost 2 bases and J 1 base, leaving 14 bases between the germline ends. This CDR3 reads CASSVPTGGGTDTQYF. The CDR3 nucleotides are TGTGCCAGCAGCGTCCCAACGGGGGGCGGCACAGATACGCAGTATTTT.

The rearrangement joins TRBV19 to TRBJ1-2; 11 bases align to TRBD1. CDR1 LNHDA and CDR2 SQIVND come from the germline V gene (reference sequence). The trim removed 5 bases at V and 5 bases at J, leaving 10 bases unmatched. The CDR3 loop spans 16 amino acids. CDR3 amino acids: CASSSPPGQGDYGYTF. The CDR3 DNA reads as TGTGCCAGTAGTTCCCCACCGGGACAGGGGGATTATGGCTACACCTTC.

This clone was seen only a few times. V and J are TRBV5-1 and TRBJ2-2; D is unclear. Trimming took off 0 bases at V and 1 base at J, with 4 bases between the two ends. Germline CDR1 and CDR2: SGHRS and YFSETQ. CDR3 size: 14 residues. The CDR3 sequence is CASSLDMNTGELFF. The CDR3 region has the DNA TGCGCCAGCAGCTTGGATATGAACACCGGGGAGCTGTTTTTT.

V gene TRBV7-2 combines with J gene TRBJ1-6; possibly TRBD1 for D (5 bases). The CDR3 loop spans 15 amino acids. The germline V gene has CDR1 SGHTA and CDR2 FQGNSA. Trimming shortened V by 4 bases and J by 9 bases, and 16 bases separated the two germline ends. The CDR3 protein is CASSSTGTGSSPLHF. Here the CDR3 DNA reads TGTGCCAGCAGCTCAACCGGGACTGGGAGTTCACCCCTCCACTTT.

The V gene is TRBV3-1 (or the pseudogene TRBV3-2), the J gene TRBJ2-5, with a possible D match to TRBD1 (5 bases). Germline V lookup: CDR1 LGHDT, CDR2 YNNKEL (reference sequence). V was clipped by 3 bases and J by 2 bases, with 7 bases between them. The CDR3 consists of 13 residues. The CDR3 protein is CASSQKGQETQYF. CDR3 DNA: TGTGCCAGCAGCCAGAAGGGGCAAGAGACCCAGTACTTC.

A single count supports this clone. The CDR3 nucleotides are TGTGCCAGCAGCCCTCAGAAAGGGGACACCGGGGAGCTGTTTTTT. It specifies CASSPQKGDTGELFF. This rearrangement joins TRBV3-1 (or the pseudogene TRBV3-2) to TRBJ2-2, with a tentative D call TRBD1 (5 bases). The CDR3 runs to 15 residues. CDR1 is LGHDT and CDR2 is YNNKEL in the germline V gene (reference sequence). The V end was cut by 4 bases, the J end by 3 bases, with 12 bases between.

For the CDR3, the DNA is TGTGCCAGCAGCCAAAACGGACTAGCGGGGGTTGATACGCAGTATTTT. The encoded protein is CASSQNGLAGVDTQYF. The chain recombines TRBV4-2 with TRBJ2-3; 13 bases match TRBD2. The CDR3 is 16 amino acids. Germline CDR1 and CDR2: LGHNA and YNFKEQ. The ends lost 2 bases at V and 6 bases at J; junction bases unmatched: 5.

The chain links TRBV30 to TRBJ2-2; D is undetermined. Germline V gives CDR1 GTSNPN, CDR2 SVGIG (reference sequence). Trimming removed 2 bases from V and 6 bases from J, with 10 bases in between. The length of the CDR3 is 13 residues. CDR3 loop: CAWSSAWAGELFF. The CDR3 DNA reads TGTGCCTGGAGTTCAGCGTGGGCCGGGGAGCTGTTTTTT.

The chain carries TRBV2 and TRBJ1-3, with a tentative D call TRBD1 (5 bases). The germline CDR1 and CDR2 sequences are SNHLY and FYNNEI. Trimming left V 6 bases short and J 0 bases short, with 9 bases between. The CDR3 runs 14 residues. CDR3 nucleotides: TGTGCCAGCAGGAGGACACTCTCTGGAAACACCATATATTTT. Translating gives CASRRTLSGNTIYF.

The chain couples TRBV10-3 to TRBJ1-6; maybe TRBD1 (5 bases). CDR1 is ENHRY, CDR2 SYGVKD, per germline. This CDR3 is 16 amino acids long. The V end was cut by 0 bases, the J end by 6 bases, with 12 bases between. The CDR3 DNA reads TGTGCCATCAGTGAGTCGGGAGGGGCTTCTAATTCACCCCTCCACTTT. As protein: CAISESGGASNSPLHF.

V usage is TRBV4-2 and J usage is TRBJ2-3; D not certain. The CDR3 contains 13 residues. V was cut by 4 bases and J by 0 bases, with 5 bases left in between. The germline V gene has CDR1 LGHNA and CDR2 YNFKEQ. CDR3 amino acids: CASSLTSTDTQYF. DNA for the CDR3: TGTGCCAGCAGCCTGACTAGCACAGATACGCAGTATTTT.

The CDR3 DNA follows: TGTGCCAGCAGCCCGCGACTTATTCAAGAGACCCAGTACTTC. Its translation: CASSPRLIQETQYF. The chain carries TRBV7-8 and TRBJ2-5; D is ambiguous. This CDR3 has 14 residues. V was shortened by 5 bases and J by 2 bases, with 12 bases between the two germline ends. CDR1 is SGHVS and CDR2 is FQNEAQ in the germline V gene.

The chain employs TRBV12-5 and TRBJ1-1, with a tentative D call TRBD1 (5 bases). Germline assignment: CDR1 LGHNT and CDR2 FRNRAP. Trimming took off 7 bases at V and 0 bases at J, with 9 bases between the two ends. This CDR3 comprises 13 residues. The CDR3 spells CASAPGLNTEAFF. DNA for the CDR3: TGTGCTAGTGCTCCAGGGTTGAACACTGAAGCTTTCTTT.

The chain carries TRBV9 and TRBJ2-3, with D perhaps TRBD2 (6 bases). Looked up from germline, CDR1 is SGDLS and CDR2 is YYNGEE. The V and J ends lost 3 bases and 2 bases respectively, with 13 bases between them. The CDR3 extends over 15 amino acids. The CDR3 coding sequence is TGTGCCAGCAGCGAGCCGGGACTCAACACAGATACGCAGTATTTT. It yields the protein CASSEPGLNTDTQYF. Full variable domain (missing parts from reference TRBV9 and TRBJ2-3): DSGVTQTPKHLITATGQRVTLRCSPRSGDLSVYWYQQSLDQGLQFLIQYYNGEERAKGNILERFSAQQFPDLHSELNLSSLELGDSALYFCASSEPGLNTDTQYFGPGTRLTVL.

This clone has a single count. The chain is built from TRBV19 and TRBJ1-2; 11 positions agree with TRBD1. The V segment lost 4 bases and the J segment 0 bases; nucleotides outside the gene matches: 1. Germline CDR1 is LNHDA and CDR2 is SQIVND (reference sequence). The CDR3 has 15 residues. In DNA, the CDR3 is TGTGCCAGTAGTAGGGACAGGGGGGCTAACTATGGCTACACCTTC. Translation gives CASSRDRGANYGYTF.

The gene calls are TRBV5-1 and TRBJ2-2, with D maybe TRBD2 (6 bases). Per the germline V gene, CDR1 is SGHRS and CDR2 is YFSETQ. Trimming left V 4 bases short and J 7 bases short, with 26 bases between. The length of the CDR3 is 18 residues. The CDR3 reads CASSQEAPGLPAGGELFF. Written as DNA, the CDR3 is TGCGCCAGCAGCCAGGAAGCCCCGGGACTCCCAGCGGGCGGGGAGCTGTTTTTT.